Each of the 25 T cell receptor beta chains below was sequenced from the same sample in a study of T cells in women clearing cervical HPV infection. Profiled with immunoSEQ multiplex PCR; TCRdb holds only in-frame clones, not every one. Its table records 25,000 to 35,000 clones. Sequenced input: blood buffy coat. These receptors were taken from a woman between 18 and 70 years old with a cervical HPV16 infection that either progressed to CIN3+ or cleared (not recorded which).

Comment on this clone: This CDR3 is also generated by other DNA sequences in the sample. The CDR3 sequence is CAWSEGRSSGNTIYF. Incomplete CDR3 DNA: TGTGCCTGGAGCGAGGGCAGGAGCTCTGGAAACACC. V and J are TRBV30 and TRBJ1-3; D is uncertain. The CDR3 is cut off 3 residues early in the read; its end comes from the germline J gene. The CDR3 is 15 amino acids. Germline values: CDR1 GTSNPN, CDR2 SVGIG (reference sequence). The V end was cut by 3 bases, the J end by 0 bases, with 12 bases between.

To note about this clone: The read terminates 3 residues before the CDR3 end, so the remaining end is supplied by the germline J gene. At the DNA level, this CDR3 is encoded by other sequences in the same sample as well. This chain uses TRBV7-9 with TRBJ1-3; D ambiguous. Germline V lookup: CDR1 SEHNR, CDR2 FQNEAQ (reference sequence). The CDR3 sequence is 14 residues long. Trimming took 3 bases from V and 0 from J, leaving 6 bases between them. The CDR3 spells CASSFDNSGNTIYF. The covered CDR3 bases are TGTGCCAGCAGCTTTGACAACTCTGGAAACACC.

Regarding this clone: The DNA ends 3 residues before the CDR3 does, and the rest of the CDR3 is filled in from the germline J gene. The chain carries TRBV6-2 or TRBV6-3 and TRBJ2-1; 13 bases match TRBD2. Losses at the gene ends were 6 bases for V and 1 base for J; bases not matched to a gene: 6. This CDR3 has 17 amino acids. Germline CDR1 MNHEY, CDR2 SVGEGT. CDR3 sequence reads: CASSSRTSGSSYNEQFF. The DNA read from the CDR3 is TGTGCCAGCAGCTCAAGGACTAGCGGGAGTTCCTACAATGAG.

As concerns this clone: Sequencing ends 3 residues short of the CDR3 end; the germline J gene provides the rest. The chain recombines TRBV6-1 with TRBJ2-3; tentatively, D is TRBD2 (7 bases). Germline values: CDR1 MNHNS, CDR2 SASEGT. This CDR3 region has 14 residues. The CDR3 protein is CASSEGGGWETQYF. CDR3 bases read: TGTGCCAGCAGTGAAGGGGGGGGCTGGGAGACG.

The sequenced CDR3 bases are TGTGCCTGGGCTCCCGGACAGGCCACTAACTATGGC. It specifies CAWAPGQATNYG. Given in full, the CDR3 is CAWAPGQATNYGYTF. The chain employs TRBV30 and TRBJ1-2, with 7 nucleotides matching TRBD1. From the germline J gene comes the end of the CDR3, since the read stops 3 residues before it. The CDR3 runs 15 residues. Germline trimming cut 5 bases from V and 0 bases from J; bases unmatched to any gene: 9. The germline V gene has CDR1 GTSNPN and CDR2 SVGIG (reference sequence).

By frequency, this clone registers medium-sized. The CDR3 end falls 3 residues outside the read, so it is completed with the germline J gene. The V call is TRBV18, the J call TRBJ2-3, with 13 bases that match TRBD2. CDR1 KGHSH and CDR2 LQKENI come from the germline V gene. V was clipped by 3 bases and J by 3 bases; unmatched bases: 6. The CDR3 contains 17 residues. The CDR3 DNA, read in part, is TGTGCCAGCTCACCCCCGGGACTAGCGGGACAGACAGATACG. Amino acid sequence: CASSPPGLAGQTDT. From start to end, the CDR3 is CASSPPGLAGQTDTQYF.

Points on this clone: From the germline J gene comes the end of the CDR3, since the read stops 3 residues before it. The gene calls are TRBV30 and TRBJ1-2, with D uncertain. CDR3 length equals 14 residues. Germline CDR1 GTSNPN, CDR2 SVGIG (reference sequence). The sequenced CDR3 bases are TGTGCCTGGAGTGTGATACTAGCGGACTACGAC. It encodes CAWSVILADYD. The CDR3, in full, reads CAWSVILADYDYTF.

Comments on this clone: The read is 3 residues too short to cover the CDR3 end, so that end is filled in from the germline J gene. The rearrangement joins TRBV14 to TRBJ2-1; the D gene could be TRBD1 or TRBD2 (6 bases each). V was trimmed by 0 bases and J by 2 bases, leaving 23 bases between them. The germline V gene encodes CDR1 SGHDN and CDR2 FVKESK. The CDR3 extends over 20 amino acids. The CDR3 bases that were read are TGTGCCAGCAGCCAAGATCTAGTACAGGGAGGAGGTAGCACCTACAATGAG. The encoded protein is CASSQDLVQGGGSTYNE. The complete CDR3 reads CASSQDLVQGGGSTYNEQFF.

In regard to this clone: The CDR3 is cut off 3 residues early in the read; its end comes from the germline J gene. The chain combines TRBV20-1 with TRBJ2-3; 8 nucleotides align to TRBD1. Germline V gene lookup returns CDR1 DFQATT and CDR2 SNEGSKA (reference sequence). This CDR3 region has 15 residues. CDR3 amino acids: CSARWSGGIGETQYF. The part of the CDR3 DNA that was read is TGCAGTGCTAGATGGTCAGGGGGCATAGGCGAGACG.

In regard to this clone: The read ends 3 residues shy of where the CDR3 ends; the end is completed using the germline J gene. This chain links TRBV7-9 with TRBJ2-1; no clear D. The length of the CDR3 is 12 residues. CDR1 is SEHNR and CDR2 is FQNEAQ in the germline V gene (reference sequence). V was shortened by 5 bases and J by 5 bases, with 7 bases between the two germline ends. CDR3 sequence: CASSQLDNEQFF. The DNA read from the CDR3 is TGTGCCAGCAGCCAACTCGACAATGAG.

In regard to this clone: Read coverage stops 3 residues before the CDR3 terminus; the germline J gene supplies the remainder. The genes are TRBV30 and TRBJ1-2; TRBD1 matches 7 bases. The trim removed 6 bases at V and 7 bases at J, leaving 8 bases unmatched. CDR1 GTSNPN and CDR2 SVGIG come from the germline V gene (reference sequence). CDR3 size: 12 residues. The CDR3 spells CACQGELGGYTF. The DNA read from the CDR3 is TGTGCCTGTCAGGGGGAACTGGGTGGC.

On this clone: Read coverage stops 3 residues before the CDR3 terminus; the germline J gene supplies the remainder. The chain couples TRBV2 to TRBJ2-1, with 12 bases identical to TRBD2. The CDR3 runs 15 residues. Germline V gives CDR1 SNHLY, CDR2 FYNNEI. V was pared by 6 bases and J by 6 bases, with 6 bases of the junction left unmatched. The part of the CDR3 DNA that was read is TGTGCCAGCAGAAGACTAGCGGGAGCGGCCAATGAG. Translated, it gives CASRRLAGAANE. The whole CDR3 sequence is CASRRLAGAANEQFF.

As to this clone: Read coverage stops 3 residues before the CDR3 terminus; the germline J gene supplies the remainder. V is TRBV4-1 and J is TRBJ1-5, with D maybe TRBD1 (6 bases). The CDR3 is 14 amino acids. Germline V lookup: CDR1 MGHRA, CDR2 YSYEKL. V was pared by 4 bases and J by 1 base, with 8 bases between. This CDR3 is CASSPGTSNQPQHF. The CDR3 bases that were read are TGCGCCAGCAGCCCTGGGACAAGCAATCAGCCC.

With regard to this clone: Read data end 3 residues before the CDR3 end; the end is taken from the germline J gene. The chain carries TRBV20-1 and TRBJ2-1; 9 positions match TRBD2. Unmatched junction bases numbered 6, after V lost 2 bases and J lost 1 base. Germline values: CDR1 DFQATT, CDR2 SNEGSKA (reference sequence). CDR3 length: 16 amino acids. CDR3 sequence reads: CSARPLAGPSYNEQFF. CDR3 bases read: TGCAGTGCTAGACCGCTAGCGGGACCTTCCTACAATGAG.

The CDR3 sequence is CASSQGQGLEKAFF. Incomplete CDR3 DNA: TGCGCCAGCAGCCAGGGACAGGGACTTGAGAAA. This chain links TRBV5-1 with TRBJ1-1, with 9 bases fitting TRBD1. The sequence runs out 3 residues before the end of the CDR3; the remainder is reconstructed from the germline J gene. The CDR3 spans 14 residues. CDR1 and CDR2 (germline): SGHRS, YFSETQ.

With respect to this clone: The sequence runs out 3 residues before the end of the CDR3; the remainder is reconstructed from the germline J gene. The chain recombines TRBV7-2 with TRBJ2-3; D is possibly TRBD2 (6 bases). V lost 3 bases and J lost 4, with 14 bases in between. The germline CDR1 and CDR2 sequences are SGHTA and FQGNSA. The CDR3 is made up of 15 amino acids. The CDR3 reads CASSFGTQRSDTQYF. The covered CDR3 bases are TGTGCCAGCAGCTTCGGGACTCAGAGGTCAGATACG.

Here the CDR3 reads CASSLRAGGYNEQFF. CDR3 bases read: TGTGCCAGCAGCTTAAGGGCGGGAGGCTACAATGAG. The chain recombines TRBV7-3 with TRBJ2-1, with 8 bases that match TRBD2. The missing CDR3 end, 3 residues past where the read stops, is filled in from the germline J gene. The CDR3 has 15 residues. Trimming cost V 1 base and J 3 bases; bases outside gene matches: 2. CDR1 and CDR2 from the germline V gene are SGHTA and FQGTGA.

Points on this clone: Read data end 3 residues before the CDR3 end; the end is taken from the germline J gene. The V and J genes are TRBV2 and TRBJ1-5; 11 nucleotides line up with TRBD1. From germline, CDR1 is SNHLY and CDR2 FYNNEI. CDR3 size: 15 residues. V lost 6 bases to trimming and J lost 5 bases; unmatched junction nucleotides: 6. The CDR3 DNA, read in part, is TGTGCCAGCAGCTGGGGGACAGGGGGAGATCAGCCC. It specifies CASSWGTGGDQP. The whole CDR3 region reads CASSWGTGGDQPQHF.

Concerning this clone: The CDR3 goes on 3 residues after the read ends, and that part is filled in from the germline J gene. V is TRBV29-1 and J is TRBJ1-1; 9 nucleotides agree with TRBD1. The CDR3 is 14 residues long. V trimming: 3 bases; J trimming: 1 base; junction bases outside the gene matches: 3. Germline V CDR1 and CDR2: SQVTM, ANQGSEA. The CDR3 loop reads CSVETGGKNTEAFF. The CDR3 bases that were read are TGCAGCGTTGAGACAGGGGGGAAGAACACTGAA.

As concerns this clone: The CDR3 end is not reached by the read, which stops 3 residues before it; the germline J gene fills it in. This chain uses TRBV10-3 with TRBJ1-1, with 10 bases fitting TRBD1. Trimming cost V 3 bases and J 5 bases; bases outside gene matches: 9. The CDR3 length is 16 residues. From germline, CDR1 is ENHRY and CDR2 SYGVKD. The sequenced CDR3 bases are TGTGCCATCAGTGAAGGGAGGACAGGGGGAGAGACTGAA. Translated, it gives CAISEGRTGGETE. The entire CDR3 is CAISEGRTGGETEAFF.

Comment on this clone: Coverage ceases 3 residues before the CDR3 finishes, and the germline J gene fills in the end. The rearrangement links TRBV23-1 to TRBJ2-7; D gene uncertain. Being an ORF, TRBV23-1 has a function that is uncertain. This CDR3 is built from 13 residues. Trimming took 2 bases from V and 2 from J, leaving 7 bases between them. CDR3 in amino acids: CASSQVRPYEQYF. The CDR3 DNA, read in part, is TGCGCCAGCAGTCAAGTCAGGCCCTACGAG.

Regarding this clone: The read ends 3 residues early relative to the CDR3; the germline J gene fills the gap. The genes are TRBV2 and TRBJ2-1; TRBD2 agrees at 10 bases. Germline lookup yields CDR1 SNHLY and CDR2 FYNNEI. The CDR3 contains 16 residues. V was clipped by 7 bases and J by 4 bases; unmatched bases: 10. The CDR3 is CASTLRGLANYNEQFF. Incomplete CDR3 DNA: TGTGCCAGCACCCTGCGGGGACTAGCGAATTACAATGAG.

As to this clone: The CDR3 end lies 3 residues beyond the end of the read and is filled in from the germline J gene. V gene TRBV19 combines with J gene TRBJ1-2; maybe TRBD1 (6 bases). This CDR3 has 15 amino acids. Germline assignment: CDR1 LNHDA and CDR2 SQIVND (reference sequence). V lost 7 bases and J 1 base, leaving 16 bases between the germline ends. The CDR3 here is CASKHSDSNNYGYTF. The sequenced part of the CDR3 DNA is TGTGCCAGTAAGCACTCGGACAGTAATAACTATGGC.

With regard to this clone: The missing CDR3 end, 3 residues past where the read stops, is filled in from the germline J gene. The chain recombines TRBV7-9 with TRBJ1-2; 10 bases agree with TRBD1. V gave up 5 bases and J gave up 6 bases; unmatched junction bases: 9. The germline gives CDR1 SEHNR, CDR2 FQNEAQ (reference sequence). This CDR3 has 15 amino acids. CDR3: CASSQGTGASHGYTF. The part of the CDR3 DNA that was read is TGTGCCAGCAGCCAAGGGACAGGGGCGTCTCATGGC. The full variable domain, its missing parts supplied by reference TRBV7-9 and TRBJ1-2, is DTGVSQNPRHKITKRGQNVTFRCDPISEHNRLYWYRQTLGQGPEFLTYFQNEAQLEKSRLLSDRFSAERPKGSFSTLEIQRTEQGDSAMYLCASSQGTGASHGYTFGSGTRLTVV.

A word on this clone: The read halts 3 residues ahead of the CDR3 end, with the missing end drawn from the germline J gene. The chain has TRBV5-5 and TRBJ2-6, with TRBD1 matching 9 bases. The J segment lost 2 bases and the V segment lost 3 bases, leaving 0 bases of the junction unmatched. Germline V gene sequence: CDR1 SGHKS, CDR2 YYEKEE (reference sequence). The CDR3 is 15 amino acids. CDR3 DNA, as far as it was read: TGTGCCAGCAGCTGGACAGGGGCTGGGGCCAACGTC. It is translated as CASSWTGAGANV. The full CDR3 sequence reads CASSWTGAGANVLTF. The entire variable domain, with the rest obtained from reference TRBV5-5 and TRBJ2-6, is as follows: DAGVTQSPTHLIKTRGQQVTLRCSPISGHKSVSWYQQVLGQGPQFIFQYYEKEERGRGNFPDRFSARQFPNYSSELNVNALLLGDSALYLCASSWTGAGANVLTFGAGSRLTVL.